The rows below give T cell receptor beta chains drawn from one sample of a study of cytomegalovirus exposure and HLA in healthy donors. Method: immunoSEQ multiplex PCR; TCRdb's copy keeps in-frame clones and lacks some. This sample has some 130,000 clones; approximately 83% occur once, and the top ten carry 3% to 3.5%. Sequencing was performed on PBMCs. All receptors come from a man aged 40-49 years in good health and CMV-seronegative. The CDR3 runs from the conserved cysteine through the conserved F or W. D genes are given only for firm matches. Clone size appears in some rows only: once, few, many, or a class for an expanded clone.

CDR3: CASSGQQTEAFF; DNA: TGTGCCAGCAGTGGTCAACAGACTGAAGCTTTCTTT; V: TRBV2; J: TRBJ1-1; D: -; size: -
CDR3: CASSRSFPGGQGAYEQYF; DNA: TGTGCCAGCAGCCGCAGCTTCCCCGGGGGACAGGGGGCTTACGAGCAGTACTTC; V: TRBV13; J: TRBJ2-7; D: TRBD1; size: once
CDR3: CASTRDRGATNEKLFF; DNA: TGTGCCAGCACTCGAGACAGGGGCGCAACTAATGAAAAACTGTTTTTT; V: TRBV2; J: TRBJ1-4; D: TRBD1; size: few
CDR3: CASSLDSYGYTF; DNA: TGTGCCAGCAGCTTGGACAGCTATGGCTACACCTTC; V: TRBV5-4; J: TRBJ1-2; D: -; size: -
CDR3: CASRETGNSHEQYF; DNA: TGTGCCAGCAGAGAGACAGGGAACTCCCACGAGCAGTACTTC; V: TRBV6-4; J: TRBJ2-7; D: TRBD1; size: -
CDR3: CASSSGQGDTDTQYF; DNA: TGTGCCAGCAGCTCAGGACAGGGGGATACAGATACGCAGTATTTT; V: TRBV7-3; J: TRBJ2-3; D: TRBD1; size: -
CDR3: CASSLVWLAGNEQFF; DNA: TGTGCCAGCAGCTTAGTTTGGCTAGCGGGCAATGAGCAGTTCTTC; V: TRBV7-6; J: TRBJ2-1; D: TRBD2; size: -
CDR3: CASSSGQGSATDTQYF; DNA: TGCGCCAGCAGCAGCGGACAGGGATCCGCCACTGATACGCAGTATTTT; V: TRBV5-1; J: TRBJ2-3; D: TRBD1; size: -
CDR3: CASRPNDDRGIYGYTF; DNA: TGCGCCAGCAGACCCAACGACGACAGGGGAATCTATGGCTACACCTTC; V: TRBV5-1; J: TRBJ1-2; D: TRBD1; size: -
CDR3: CAISENRNTEAFF; DNA: TGTGCCATCAGTGAGAATAGGAACACTGAAGCTTTCTTT; V: TRBV10-3; J: TRBJ1-1; D: -; size: -
CDR3: CASQVGVSYEQYF; DNA: TGTGCCAGCCAGGTAGGGGTCTCCTACGAGCAGTACTTC; V: TRBV7-2; J: TRBJ2-7; D: -; size: -
CDR3: CASRGPANTEAFF; DNA: TGTGCCAGCAGGGGGCCTGCGAACACTGAAGCTTTCTTT; V: TRBV7-9; J: TRBJ1-1; D: -; size: -
CDR3: CASSEQGGQPQHF; DNA: TGTGCCAGCAGTGAACAGGGCGGTCAGCCCCAGCATTTT; V: TRBV6-1; J: TRBJ1-5; D: -; size: -
CDR3: CASSPTGYNSPLHF; DNA: TGTGCCAGCAGCCCGACAGGGTATAATTCACCCCTCCACTTT; V: TRBV11-3; J: TRBJ1-6; D: TRBD1; size: few
CDR3: CASSSGGVDYGYTF; DNA: TGTGCCAGCAGTTCTGGAGGGGTGGACTATGGCTACACCTTC; V: TRBV27; J: TRBJ1-2; D: -; size: -
CDR3: CASSRQGITEAFF; DNA: TGTGCCAGCAGCCGACAGGGGATAACTGAAGCTTTCTTT; V: TRBV5-6; J: TRBJ1-1; D: TRBD1; size: -
CDR3: CASSRGQNFQETQYF; DNA: TGTGCCAGCAGCAGGGGACAGAATTTCCAAGAGACCCAGTACTTC; V: TRBV7-2; J: TRBJ2-5; D: TRBD1; size: -
CDR3: CASSSPGGRQPQHF; DNA: TGTGCCAGCAGTTCGCCAGGGGGACGGCAGCCCCAGCATTTT; V: TRBV28; J: TRBJ1-5; D: TRBD1; size: -
CDR3: CASRKGLREKLFF; DNA: TGTGCCAGCAGAAAGGGGCTTAGGGAAAAACTGTTTTTT; V: TRBV11-3; J: TRBJ1-4; D: -; size: -
CDR3: CASSVAGTGRGETQYF; DNA: TGTGCCAGCAGCGTAGCCGGGACAGGTCGCGGGGAGACCCAGTACTTC; V: TRBV9; J: TRBJ2-5; D: TRBD1; size: once
CDR3: CASSYSGTDYGYTF; DNA: TGTGCCAGCAGTTACTCCGGGACAGACTATGGCTACACCTTC; V: TRBV6-5; J: TRBJ1-2; D: TRBD1; size: -
CDR3: CASSIEADYQPQHF; DNA: TGTGCCAGTAGTATAGAAGCAGACTATCAGCCCCAGCATTTT; V: TRBV19; J: TRBJ1-5; D: -; size: once
CDR3: CASSGGAEGETQYF; DNA: TGCGCCAGCAGCGGTGGGGCAGAAGGGGAGACCCAGTACTTC; V: TRBV5-1; J: TRBJ2-5; D: -; size: -
CDR3: CASSSSYTDTQYF; DNA: TGTGCCAGCAGCAGCTCGTACACAGATACGCAGTATTTT; V: TRBV7-3; J: TRBJ2-3; D: -; size: few
CDR3: CASSAGGQPSQHF; DNA: TGTGCCAGCAGCGCGGGAGGGCAGCCGTCCCAGCATTTT; V: TRBV7-9; J: TRBJ1-5; D: -; size: -
CDR3: CASSRQALPEQYF; DNA: TGTGCCAGCAGTCGACAGGCCCTTCCCGAGCAGTACTTC; V: TRBV28; J: TRBJ2-7; D: -; size: once
CDR3: CASSWTVEEKLFF; DNA: TGTGCCAGCAGTTGGACAGTCGAGGAAAAACTGTTTTTT; V: TRBV2; J: TRBJ1-4; D: -; size: -
CDR3: CASNRGQGSTGELFF; DNA: TGTGCCAGCAACAGGGGTCAGGGCAGCACCGGGGAGCTGTTTTTT; V: TRBV11-3; J: TRBJ2-2; D: TRBD1; size: -
CDR3: CASSISGGALFF; DNA: TGTGCCAGTAGTATCTCCGGGGGGGCCTTGTTCTTC; V: TRBV19; J: TRBJ2-1; D: TRBD2; size: -
CDR3: CASSLRSQWETQYF; DNA: TGTGCCAGTAGTTTGCGGAGTCAGTGGGAGACCCAGTACTTC; V: TRBV19; J: TRBJ2-5; D: -; size: -
CDR3: CASSLEMAGQNNEQFF; DNA: TGTGCCAGCAGCTTGGAAATGGCAGGGCAGAACAATGAGCAGTTCTTC; V: TRBV5-5; J: TRBJ2-1; D: -; size: -
CDR3: CAWSVLRTGWANSPLHF; DNA: TGTGCCTGGAGTGTCCTAAGGACAGGGTGGGCCAATTCACCCCTCCACTTT; V: TRBV30; J: TRBJ1-6; D: TRBD1; size: -
CDR3: CASSFDRSYEQYF; DNA: TGTGCCAGCAGTTTTGACAGGTCCTACGAGCAGTACTTC; V: TRBV6-1; J: TRBJ2-7; D: -; size: -
CDR3: CASSWRLRAEAFF; DNA: TGTGCCAGCAGTTGGCGGCTTAGAGCTGAAGCTTTCTTT; V: TRBV28; J: TRBJ1-1; D: -; size: -
CDR3: CAWSVLRPGELFF; DNA: TGTGCCTGGAGTGTACTACGTCCCGGGGAGCTGTTTTTT; V: TRBV30; J: TRBJ2-2; D: -; size: few
CDR3: CVRQVEVYEQYF; DNA: TGTGTGAGACAGGTGGAGGTCTACGAGCAGTACTTC; V: TRBV10-3; J: TRBJ2-7; D: -; size: -
CDR3: CASSVAPGRTGDMTQYF; DNA: TGTGCCAGCAGCGTAGCACCGGGACGGACAGGGGATATGACCCAGTACTTC; V: TRBV9; J: TRBJ2-5; D: TRBD1; size: -
CDR3: CASSPSLAVQGDTQYF; DNA: TGTGCCAGCAGCCCAAGCCTAGCGGTTCAGGGGGATACGCAGTATTTT; V: TRBV9; J: TRBJ2-3; D: -; size: few
CDR3: CASSEWGQGRTGELFF; DNA: TGTGCCAGCAGTGAATGGGGTCAGGGGCGCACCGGGGAGCTGTTTTTT; V: TRBV25-1; J: TRBJ2-2; D: -; size: once
CDR3: CASTRDTTNTEAFF; DNA: TGTGCCAGCACCCGGGACACTACGAACACTGAAGCTTTCTTT; V: TRBV7-2; J: TRBJ1-1; D: -; size: -